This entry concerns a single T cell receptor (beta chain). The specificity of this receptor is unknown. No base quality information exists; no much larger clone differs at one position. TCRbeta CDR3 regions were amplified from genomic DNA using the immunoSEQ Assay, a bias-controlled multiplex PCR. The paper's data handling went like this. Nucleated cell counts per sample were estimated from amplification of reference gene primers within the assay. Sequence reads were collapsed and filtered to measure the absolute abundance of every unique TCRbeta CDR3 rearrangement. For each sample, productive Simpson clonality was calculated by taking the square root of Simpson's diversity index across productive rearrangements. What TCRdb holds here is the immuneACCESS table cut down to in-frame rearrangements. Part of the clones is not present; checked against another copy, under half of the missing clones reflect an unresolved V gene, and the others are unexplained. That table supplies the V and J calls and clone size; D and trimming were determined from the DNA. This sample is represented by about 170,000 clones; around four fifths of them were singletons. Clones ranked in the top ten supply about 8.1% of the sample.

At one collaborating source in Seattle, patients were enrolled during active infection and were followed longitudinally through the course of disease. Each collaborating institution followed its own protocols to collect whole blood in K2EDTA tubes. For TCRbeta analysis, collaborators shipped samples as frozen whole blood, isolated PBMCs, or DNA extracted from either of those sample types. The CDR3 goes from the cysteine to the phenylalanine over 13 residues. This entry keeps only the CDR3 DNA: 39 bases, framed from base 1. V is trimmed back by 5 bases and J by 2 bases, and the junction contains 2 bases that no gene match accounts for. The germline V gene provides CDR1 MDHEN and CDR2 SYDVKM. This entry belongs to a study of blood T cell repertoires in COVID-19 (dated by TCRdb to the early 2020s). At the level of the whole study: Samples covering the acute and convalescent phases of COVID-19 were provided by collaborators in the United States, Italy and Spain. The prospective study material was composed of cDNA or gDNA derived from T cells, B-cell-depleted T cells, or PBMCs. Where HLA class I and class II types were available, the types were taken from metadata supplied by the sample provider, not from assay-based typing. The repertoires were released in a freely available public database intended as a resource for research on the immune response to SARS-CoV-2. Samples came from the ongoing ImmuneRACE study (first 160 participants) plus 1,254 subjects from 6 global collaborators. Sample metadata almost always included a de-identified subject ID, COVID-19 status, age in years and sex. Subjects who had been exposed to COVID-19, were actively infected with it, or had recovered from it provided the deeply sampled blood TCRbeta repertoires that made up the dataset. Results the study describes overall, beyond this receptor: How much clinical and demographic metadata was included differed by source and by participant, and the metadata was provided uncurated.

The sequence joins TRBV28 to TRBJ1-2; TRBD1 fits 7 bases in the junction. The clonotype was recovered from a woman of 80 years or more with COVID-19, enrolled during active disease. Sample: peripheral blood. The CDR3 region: CASSEGQNYGYTF. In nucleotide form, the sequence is TGTGCCAGCAGTGAGGGACAGAACTATGGCTACACCTTC.